These 23 T cell receptor beta chains originate from one sample sequenced in a study of cytomegalovirus exposure and HLA in healthy donors. The PCR employed 60 Vbeta primers together with 13 Jbeta primers. Here immunoSEQ multiplex PCR was the method, and the copy in TCRdb shows in-frame clones only, minus some. The data show some 93,000 clones, over 60% seen once. Sample: PBMCs. The receptors shown here come from a boy under 18 in good health and CMV-seropositive.

The rearrangement uses TRBV7-3 and TRBJ1-2; TRBD1 aligns across 8 bases. V was clipped by 2 bases and J by 6 bases; unmatched bases: 8. The CDR3 runs to 15 residues. Germline CDR1 is SGHTA and CDR2 is FQGTGA. Written as DNA, the CDR3 is TGTGCCAGCAGCTTAGCCGCTTCAGGGGGCGATGGCTACACCTTC. This codes for CASSLAASGGDGYTF.

The rearrangement uses TRBV5-4 and TRBJ2-5, with 7 bases that match TRBD2. Trimming at V came to 0 bases and at J to 7 bases, leaving 9 bases not matched to a gene. The CDR3 spans 15 residues. Germline values: CDR1 SGHNT, CDR2 YYREEE (reference sequence). The CDR3 DNA sequence: TGTGCCAGCAGCTTGGACCGCGGGGGAGCTTTGACCCAGTACTTC. This encodes CASSLDRGGALTQYF. Using reference TRBV5-4 and TRBJ2-5 for the parts outside the CDR3, the full variable domain is ETGVTQSPTHLIKTRGQQVTLRCSSQSGHNTVSWYQQALGQGPQFIFQYYREEENGRGNFPPRFSGLQFPNYSSELNVNALELDDSALYLCASSLDRGGALTQYFGPGTRLLVL.

The rearrangement uses TRBV7-2 and TRBJ2-1, with 8 bases identical to TRBD2. The CDR3 spans 15 residues. Losses at the gene ends were 5 bases for V and 4 bases for J; bases not matched to a gene: 7. In germline, CDR1 is SGHTA, CDR2 FQGNSA. The CDR3 DNA follows: TGTGCCAGCAGCCGGGTCGCTAGCGGGTACAATGAGCAGTTCTTC. It codes for CASSRVASGYNEQFF.

V and J are TRBV5-6 and TRBJ2-3; 8 bases align to TRBD2. The CDR3 runs 16 residues. From germline, CDR1 is SGHDT and CDR2 YYEEEE. V dropped 2 bases and J dropped 3; count of bases not matched to a gene: 8. The CDR3 sequence: CASSFGGGRGTDTQYF. CDR3 coding DNA: TGTGCCAGCAGCTTCGGGGGGGGCCGGGGGACAGATACGCAGTATTTT.

V usage is TRBV30 and J usage is TRBJ2-7, with D maybe TRBD1 (5 bases). The CDR3 covers 17 residues. CDR1 and CDR2 from the germline V gene are GTSNPN and SVGIG (reference sequence). Trimming removed 1 base at V and 0 bases at J, with 19 bases between. DNA for the CDR3: TGTGCCTGGAGTGGCTGGGGCCCTACCAAACCCTCCTACGAGCAGTACTTC. This translates into CAWSGWGPTKPSYEQYF.

The chain recombines TRBV27 with TRBJ2-3, with D perhaps TRBD2 (6 bases). The V end was cut by 3 bases, the J end by 0 bases, with 10 bases between. Germline V lookup: CDR1 MNHEY, CDR2 SMNVEV (reference sequence). The CDR3 sequence is 15 residues long. The CDR3 loop is CASSLTRTSTDTQYF. The CDR3 DNA follows: TGTGCCAGCAGTTTGACTAGGACTAGCACAGATACGCAGTATTTT.

The rearrangement uses TRBV30 and TRBJ1-5; D is undetermined. Germline V CDR1 and CDR2: GTSNPN, SVGIG (reference sequence). The V end was cut by 3 bases, the J end by 5 bases, with 11 bases between. The CDR3 spans 13 residues. In nucleotides, the CDR3 is TGTGCCTGGAGCGGGAGGGCGGATCAGCCCCAGCATTTT. It is translated as CAWSGRADQPQHF.

This chain links TRBV6-5 with TRBJ2-1, with D uncertain. The CDR3 totals 13 residues. Germline V gives CDR1 MNHEY, CDR2 SVGAGI. Trimming stripped 4 bases from V and 5 bases from J, with 9 bases between. The DNA of the CDR3 is TGTGCCAGCAGTTTGGCAGAAAACAATGAGCAGTTCTTC. Translation gives CASSLAENNEQFF.

The chain joins TRBV2 to TRBJ2-3, with 10 bases lining up with TRBD1. Germline V gene lookup returns CDR1 SNHLY and CDR2 FYNNEI. V dropped 8 bases and J dropped 1; count of bases not matched to a gene: 9. The CDR3 is 16 residues long. The CDR3, as DNA: TGTGCCAGCGGTCGCCCCGGGACAGGGGGCACAGATACGCAGTATTTT. Protein: CASGRPGTGGTDTQYF. The full variable domain, rest sourced from reference TRBV2 and TRBJ2-3, is EPEVTQTPSHQVTQMGQEVILRCVPISNHLYFYWYRQILGQKVEFLVSFYNNEISEKSEIFDDQFSVERPDGSNFTLKIRSTKLEDSAMYFCASGRPGTGGTDTQYFGPGTRLTVL.

The V gene is TRBV19, the J gene TRBJ2-6; TRBD1 is a possible D gene (5 bases). With 7 bases removed from V and 0 bases from J, the gap between germline ends came to 16 bases. Germline CDR1 and CDR2: LNHDA and SQIVND (reference sequence). The CDR3 runs to 17 residues. CDR3 sequence: CASTLRAVSSGANVLTF. CDR3 DNA sequence: TGTGCCAGTACCCTCAGGGCGGTAAGCTCTGGGGCCAACGTCCTGACTTTC.

In the case of this clone: Sequence at one end of the junction differs from germline and may be a read error. V is TRBV5-8 and J is TRBJ1-5; 8 nucleotides match TRBD1. Germline V lookup: CDR1 SGHTS, CDR2 YDEGEE. The CDR3 is 14 amino acids. CDR3 in DNA: TGTGCCAGCAGCTCCGGGACAGGCCCAGGGCCCCAGAATTTT. Residues: CASSSGTGPGPQNF.

The rearrangement joins TRBV7-2 to TRBJ1-2, with D possibly being TRBD1 (6 bases). This CDR3 comprises 12 residues. Germline V gene sequence: CDR1 SGHTA, CDR2 FQGNSA. The V end lost 5 bases, the J end lost 8 bases, and 12 bases lay between the germline ends. CDR3 protein: CASSRQGKGYTF. The CDR3 DNA follows: TGTGCCAGCAGCCGCCAGGGGAAGGGCTACACCTTC.

This chain connects TRBV19 to TRBJ1-2; possible D gene TRBD1, 5 bases. V was shortened by 4 bases and J by 2 bases, with 8 bases between the two germline ends. The CDR3 is 13 residues long. Germline V gives CDR1 LNHDA, CDR2 SQIVND (reference sequence). CDR3 bases: TGTGCCAGTAGTACACGACAGAACTATGGCTACACCTTC. It codes for CASSTRQNYGYTF.

The chain carries TRBV5-4 and TRBJ2-5; no definite D call. Trimming left V 7 bases short and J 4 bases short, with 17 bases between. The CDR3 runs to 14 residues. Germline V lookup: CDR1 SGHNT, CDR2 YYREEE (reference sequence). The CDR3 here is CASGSWAAAETQYF. DNA for the CDR3: TGTGCCAGCGGGTCCTGGGCAGCCGCAGAGACCCAGTACTTC.

In its sample, this clone was seen a few times. CDR3 bases: TGTGCCAGCAGTTCGGCTAGCGGGGGTCAAGAGACCCAGTACTTC. It specifies CASSSASGGQETQYF. The rearrangement joins TRBV28 to TRBJ2-5; 10 bases line up with TRBD2. This CDR3 has 15 amino acids. Germline V gives CDR1 MDHEN, CDR2 SYDVKM. The trim removed 4 bases at V and 2 bases at J, leaving 4 bases unmatched.

The J gene is TRBJ2-1, the V gene TRBV5-4; D is uncertain. The CDR3 runs to 15 residues. Trimming shortened V by 3 bases and J by 5 bases, and 15 bases separated the two germline ends. Germline CDR1 is SGHNT and CDR2 is YYREEE (reference sequence). The CDR3 DNA sequence: TGTGCCAGCAGCTACCAACTTGTATCCGACAATGAGCAGTTCTTC. Protein product: CASSYQLVSDNEQFF.

This clone was seen more than once but under ten times. This rearrangement joins TRBV4-3 to TRBJ1-2; D is perhaps TRBD1 (5 bases). The CDR3 is 16 residues long. The V end lost 0 bases, the J end lost 3 bases, and 14 bases lay between the germline ends. Per the germline V gene, CDR1 is LGHNA and CDR2 is YSLEER. CDR3 region: CASSQDRGTDYYGYTF. The CDR3 coding sequence is TGCGCCAGCAGCCAAGATCGGGGGACCGACTACTATGGCTACACCTTC.

The V and J genes are TRBV13 and TRBJ2-7; 10 nucleotides match TRBD2. This CDR3 is 17 amino acids long. CDR1 and CDR2 (germline): PRHDT, FYEKMQ (reference sequence). With V trimmed by 5 bases and J by 7 bases, 17 bases remained unmatched. CDR3 region: CASSQEGSSGRKEEQYF. For the CDR3, the DNA is TGTGCCAGCAGCCAAGAGGGGTCTAGCGGGAGAAAAGAGGAGCAGTACTTC.

The chain employs TRBV9 and TRBJ1-2, with D possibly matching TRBD1 (5 bases). The ends were cut back, 4 bases at V and 10 bases at J, with 11 bases in the middle. The CDR3 is made up of 11 amino acids. Germline values: CDR1 SGDLS, CDR2 YYNGEE. CDR3 bases: TGTGCCAGCAGCTATCAAGGGGTCTACACCTTC. This encodes CASSYQGVYTF. Full variable domain (outside the CDR3, taken from reference TRBV9 and TRBJ1-2): DSGVTQTPKHLITATGQRVTLRCSPRSGDLSVYWYQQSLDQGLQFLIQYYNGEERAKGNILERFSAQQFPDLHSELNLSSLELGDSALYFCASSYQGVYTFGSGTRLTVV.

V gene TRBV9 combines with J gene TRBJ1-2; possibly TRBD1 for D (6 bases). V lost 1 base and J lost 3, with 7 bases in between. The CDR3 is made up of 13 amino acids. Germline V gene lookup returns CDR1 SGDLS and CDR2 YYNGEE. The CDR3, as DNA: TGTGCCAGCAGCGTAAACAGGGACTATGGCTACACCTTC. Translation: CASSVNRDYGYTF.

The chain employs TRBV5-1 and TRBJ2-3, with 9 nucleotides matching TRBD1. The CDR3 spans 16 residues. The germline V gene has CDR1 SGHRS and CDR2 YFSETQ. The V gene end was trimmed by 4 bases and the J gene end by 0 bases; junction bases not matched to a gene: 6. The CDR3 sequence: CASSPGTGTSTDTQYF. The CDR3 DNA reads TGCGCCAGCAGCCCCGGGACAGGGACTAGCACAGATACGCAGTATTTT.

This chain links TRBV5-6 with TRBJ1-2; the D gene is possibly TRBD1 (5 bases). This CDR3 is 14 amino acids long. V lost 4 bases to trimming and J lost 4 bases, with 14 bases between them. CDR1 SGHDT and CDR2 YYEEEE come from the germline V gene. The CDR3 loop reads CASSPLQGGYGYTF. The CDR3 DNA reads as TGTGCCAGCAGCCCACTCCAGGGAGGCTATGGCTACACCTTC.

The chain is built from TRBV7-2 and TRBJ1-5; a possible D gene is TRBD1 (5 bases). CDR3 length: 16 residues. Per germline, CDR1 SGHTA and CDR2 FQGNSA. The germline V and J ends were trimmed by 1 base and 1 base, with 11 bases remaining between them. CDR3 nucleotide sequence: TGTGCCAGCAGCTTAGTCGGGGGAGGGAGCAATCAGCCCCAGCATTTT. This translates into CASSLVGGGSNQPQHF.